This T cell receptor (beta chain) was documented in a study of CD8 T cells in ankylosing spondylitis. The CDR3 has 15 residues. V dropped 5 bases and J dropped 2; count of bases not matched to a gene: 8. Germline loops: CDR1 SEHNR, CDR2 FQNEAQ (reference sequence). The authors made TCR beta libraries by quantitative 5'-RACE with molecular barcodes. TCRdb fed the 5' RACE reads into MiXCR, producing one record per CDR3 protein. The sample records 200,000 to 250,000 distinct CDR3 sequences, roughly 18% being singletons. Findings of the study overall: Clones tied to disease were said to be significantly enriched in matched ankylosing spondylitis synovial fluid. Disease-linked clones were CD8+ and relatively rare in peripheral blood. Characteristic of ankylosing spondylitis blood, it appeared, was a TCR beta motif comprising eight highly homologous variants.

With regard to this clonotype: The antigen is not known.

The chain carries TRBV7-9 and TRBJ2-7, with TRBD1 matching 8 bases. The source of this sequence is a male donor with ankylosing spondylitis. Sequencing was done on a sample of blood, either unsorted or a sorted T cell fraction (not recorded which). The DNA for the CDR3 is TGTGCCAGCAGCGATACAGGGGGAAGGACCTACGAGCAGTACTTC. It yields the protein CASSDTGGRTYEQYF.